This T cell receptor (beta chain) originates from a study of T-cell reconstitution after alpha-beta-depleted transplantation in children (dated by TCRdb to 2016 to 2017). At the level of the whole study: Using TCR repertoire profiling, the study quantitatively followed how T-cell immune reconstitution unfolded in children after TCRalphabeta/CD19-depleted allogeneic hematopoietic cell transplantation. Overall study outcomes, separate from this receptor: The apparently early recovery of alphabetaT-cell counts about two months after transplant reportedly depended on only several hundred rapidly expanded clones that came from non-depleted graft cells. In some patients, high TCRbeta diversity at day 60 was attributed to recipient T cells and intrathymic progenitors that had survived conditioning. Hyperexpanded clone frequencies declined over subsequent months; after one year, T-cell counts and TCRbeta diversity were mostly attributed to newly produced T cells.

Cut back by 0 bases and 6 bases, the V and J ends lie 16 bases apart. The CDR3 holds 16 amino acids from the cysteine to the phenylalanine. Kept here is only the CDR3 DNA, which spans 48 bases and is read in frame from base 1. For CDR1 and CDR2, the germline V gene lists SGDLS and YYNGEE. Many counts were recorded for this clonotype. There is no known antigen for this receptor. Base qualities are not provided; no much larger clone lies one nucleotide away. The treatment or condition label, as the study defines it: allogeneic hematopoietic cell transplantation with graft depleted of TCRalphabeta T cells and CD19 B cells. The transplant recipients were children given TCRalphabeta/CD19-depleted allogeneic hematopoietic cell grafts. The library was generated by PCR. The listed sequencing device is Illumina HiSeq 2500. Molecular barcoding was employed in the preparation of TCR libraries, with unique molecular identifiers being used to normalize TCRbeta repertoire quantification. The public reads were run again by TCRdb, first through fastp at Q25 and then through MiXCR, and only productive beta chains were kept. Entries are consolidated by CDR3 protein sequence, retaining the most common genes and DNA. The sample yields around 270,000 distinct CDR3 sequences; about 7.3% were counted once. 9.1% of the sample rests with the top ten.

The source is a female patient aged 2-15 years who had a stem cell transplant for Fanconi anemia, so the T cells may come from the graft donor. Rearrangement joined TRBV9 to TRBJ2-1; the D gene is perhaps TRBD1 or TRBD2, as each covers 5 bases. The sequencing used peripheral blood, collected 360 days after TCRalphabeta/CD19-depleted stem cell transplant. The sequenced DNA is TGTGCCAGCAGCGTAGTGGGGCGAGGGGCTTTCAATGAGCAGTTCTTC. Its protein product is CASSVVGRGAFNEQFF.